A single sample gave rise to the 22 T cell receptor beta chains below, sequenced in a study of shared clonotypes between healthy human individuals. Libraries were prepared by immunoSEQ multiplex PCR; TCRdb keeps only in-frame clonotypes and omits some of them. The repertoire has about 2 million clones, 85% to 95% of them found once; the top ten carry 0.1% to 0.15%. Sequencing was done on a sample of naive CD4+ T cells sorted from blood. The subset was: CD45RA+ positively selected. These receptors came from a man younger than 35 in good health.

J is TRBJ1-5 and V is TRBV28; no definite D call. CDR1 and CDR2 (germline): MDHEN, SYDVKM. There are 14 residues in the CDR3. Deletions cut 3 bases from V and 2 bases from J, with 8 bases between. In nucleotides, the CDR3 is TGTGCCAGCAGTTTTGGGGTGGGCAATCAGCCCCAGCATTTT. This codes for CASSFGVGNQPQHF.

The gene calls are TRBV2 and TRBJ2-7; 8 bases are a match to TRBD2. V lost 10 bases to trimming and J lost 0 bases; unmatched junction nucleotides: 8. Germline-derived CDR1 and CDR2 are SNHLY and FYNNEI. The CDR3 consists of 14 residues. The CDR3 nucleotides are TGTGCCACCAGGGAGACTAGCGACTCCTACGAGCAGTACTTC. This codes for CATRETSDSYEQYF. The full variable domain, completed using reference TRBV2 and TRBJ2-7, is EPEVTQTPSHQVTQMGQEVILRCVPISNHLYFYWYRQILGQKVEFLVSFYNNEISEKSEIFDDQFSVERPDGSNFTLKIRSTKLEDSAMYFCATRETSDSYEQYFGPGTRLTVT.

The rearrangement links TRBV9 to TRBJ2-7, with D possibly being TRBD2 (6 bases). V shed 4 bases and J shed 6 bases, with 23 bases lying between them. The CDR3 consists of 16 residues. Looked up from germline, CDR1 is SGDLS and CDR2 is YYNGEE. CDR3 DNA sequence: TGTGCCAGCAGCCCATTGTCGGGACTCGATTTTGGCGAGCAGTACTTC. It translates to CASSPLSGLDFGEQYF.

The chain combines TRBV7-2 with TRBJ1-5; unclear D gene. Germline CDR1 SGHTA, CDR2 FQGNSA. This CDR3 is built from 16 residues. Trimming pared 1 base from V and 0 bases from J, leaving 10 bases between. The DNA of the CDR3 is TGTGCCAGCAGCTTAGTATCCGCTTATAGCAATCAGCCCCAGCATTTT. This codes for CASSLVSAYSNQPQHF.

This chain uses TRBV30 with TRBJ1-4; D not resolved. The germline CDR1 and CDR2 sequences are GTSNPN and SVGIG (reference sequence). The germline V and J ends were trimmed by 1 base and 4 bases, with 10 bases remaining between them. The CDR3 runs to 14 residues. The CDR3 nucleotides are TGTGCCTGGAGTGGGAGGGCGGGTAATGAAAAACTGTTTTTT. Its protein product is CAWSGRAGNEKLFF. The whole variable domain, filled in from reference TRBV30 and TRBJ1-4, reads SQTIHQWPATLVQPVGSPLSLECTVEGTSNPNLYWYRQAAGRGLQLLFYSVGIGQISSEVPQNLSASRPQDRQFILSSKKLLLSDSGFYLCAWSGRAGNEKLFFGSGTQLSVL.

The V and J genes are TRBV4-3 and TRBJ1-1; D remains ambiguous. Trimming left V 1 base short and J 5 bases short, with 11 bases between. The CDR3 is 14 residues long. Germline CDR1 and CDR2: LGHNA and YSLEER. The CDR3: CASSQGRYGTEAFF. The CDR3 nucleotides read TGCGCCAGCAGCCAAGGAAGGTACGGGACTGAAGCTTTCTTT.

The V call is TRBV6-5, the J call TRBJ2-7; D gene unclear. The V gene lost 5 bases and the J gene lost 2 bases, with 7 bases spanning the gap. Germline V lookup: CDR1 MNHEY, CDR2 SVGAGI. This CDR3 is 12 amino acids long. The CDR3, as DNA: TGTGCCAGCAGTAAACAGACCTACGAGCAGTACTTC. Its protein product is CASSKQTYEQYF.

The J gene is TRBJ1-1, the V gene TRBV5-1; D remains unclear. The V and J ends lost 3 bases and 1 base respectively, with 7 bases between them. Germline V gene data show CDR1 as SGHRS and CDR2 as YFSETQ. The CDR3 contains 13 residues. The chain's CDR3 is CASSSQKNTEAFF. The CDR3, as DNA: TGCGCCAGCAGCTCACAAAAGAACACTGAAGCTTTCTTT.

The genes are TRBV5-1 and TRBJ2-7; tentatively, D is TRBD1 (6 bases). In germline, CDR1 is SGHRS, CDR2 YFSETQ. The CDR3 totals 15 residues. The V end was cut by 0 bases, the J end by 3 bases, with 13 bases between. The CDR3: CASSLGGPGVYEQYF. CDR3 nucleotide sequence: TGCGCCAGCAGCTTGGGAGGGCCAGGGGTCTACGAGCAGTACTTC.

This chain links TRBV2 with TRBJ2-7, with D perhaps TRBD1 or TRBD2 (5 bases each). V was clipped by 5 bases and J by 2 bases, with 13 bases between them. The CDR3 length is 14 residues. Looked up from germline, CDR1 is SNHLY and CDR2 is FYNNEI. The CDR3 sequence is CASSPWDGAYEQYF. CDR3 coding DNA: TGTGCCAGCAGTCCTTGGGACGGGGCCTACGAGCAGTACTTC.

The genes are TRBV6-5 and TRBJ1-6; no reliable D call. V was shortened by 7 bases and J by 13 bases, with 17 bases between the two germline ends. The CDR3 has 13 residues. Germline values: CDR1 MNHEY, CDR2 SVGAGI. CDR3 sequence reads: CASTLDGRAPLHF. CDR3 coding DNA: TGTGCCAGCACCCTGGACGGACGGGCGCCCCTCCACTTT.

V usage is TRBV19 and J usage is TRBJ1-1; D gene unclear. The V end was cut by 5 bases, the J end by 0 bases, with 13 bases between. CDR1 is LNHDA and CDR2 is SQIVND in the germline V gene (reference sequence). The CDR3 extends over 15 amino acids. CDR3 sequence (DNA): TGTGCCAGTAGTCCAAGAACCGGCTTGAACACTGAAGCTTTCTTT. This encodes CASSPRTGLNTEAFF. The full variable domain, rest sourced from reference TRBV19 and TRBJ1-1, is DGGITQSPKYLFRKEGQNVTLSCEQNLNHDAMYWYRQDPGQGLRLIYYSQIVNDFQKGDIAEGYSVSREKKESFPLTVTSAQKNPTAFYLCASSPRTGLNTEAFFGQGTRLTVV.

This sequence joins TRBV29-1 and TRBJ2-7, with unresolved D. Trimming took 6 bases from V and 6 from J, leaving 15 bases between them. The CDR3 consists of 12 residues. Germline CDR1 reads SQVTM; CDR2 reads ANQGSEA. CDR3 sequence reads: CSVNPGSGEQYF. DNA for the CDR3: TGCAGCGTCAACCCCGGGTCGGGCGAGCAGTACTTC.

The chain combines TRBV28 with TRBJ1-2; possible D gene TRBD1, 6 bases. CDR1 and CDR2 from the germline V gene are MDHEN and SYDVKM. V shed 5 bases and J shed 2 bases, with 15 bases lying between them. The CDR3 has 15 residues. CDR3 nucleotides: TGTGCCAGCAGTCCCAGCCCTCAGGGGAACTATGGCTACACCTTC. This sequence encodes CASSPSPQGNYGYTF.

The chain is built from TRBV5-1 and TRBJ1-6; D ambiguous. Trimming stripped 4 bases from V and 0 bases from J, with 11 bases between. Germline-derived CDR1 and CDR2 are SGHRS and YFSETQ. This CDR3 has 16 amino acids. CDR3 in amino acids: CASSAREASYNSPLHF. The CDR3 DNA follows: TGCGCCAGCAGCGCCCGCGAGGCCTCCTATAATTCACCCCTCCACTTT. The whole variable domain, remainder taken from reference TRBV5-1 and TRBJ1-6, is KAGVTQTPRYLIKTRGQQVTLSCSPISGHRSVSWYQQTPGQGLQFLFEYFSETQRNKGNFPGRFSGRQFSNSRSEMNVSTLELGDSALYLCASSAREASYNSPLHFGNGTRLTVT.

The rearrangement joins TRBV10-3 to TRBJ2-7, with 9 nucleotides matching TRBD2. CDR3 length: 13 residues. Trimming took 5 bases from V and 1 from J; bases not matched to a gene: 0. CDR1 ENHRY and CDR2 SYGVKD come from the germline V gene. The CDR3 here is CAISSGRSYEQYF. The CDR3 nucleotides are TGTGCCATCAGTAGCGGGAGGTCCTACGAGCAGTACTTC.

The count of this clone is one. The chain employs TRBV2 and TRBJ2-2; D is possibly TRBD1 (6 bases). Germline lookup yields CDR1 SNHLY and CDR2 FYNNEI. Trimming removed 4 bases at V and 4 bases at J, with 10 bases between. This CDR3 spans 14 amino acids. CDR3 protein: CASSVPGATGELFF. CDR3 bases: TGTGCCAGCAGTGTGCCAGGGGCCACCGGGGAGCTGTTTTTT.

The chain recombines TRBV4-1 with TRBJ2-3; TRBD1 aligns across 8 bases. Germline values: CDR1 MGHRA, CDR2 YSYEKL. J was trimmed by 4 bases and V by 4 bases; bases with no gene match: 13. The CDR3 is 17 residues long. The CDR3 DNA reads TGCGCCAGCAGCCTCTCCGAGGTGGCAGGGGGCTCAGATACGCAGTATTTT. As protein: CASSLSEVAGGSDTQYF.

V usage is TRBV7-9 and J usage is TRBJ1-2; weak D call: TRBD1 (5 bases). The CDR3 sequence is 13 residues long. V gave up 5 bases and J gave up 3 bases, with 10 bases separating them. Germline V gene lookup returns CDR1 SEHNR and CDR2 FQNEAQ (reference sequence). The CDR3 reads CASSPQGYYGYTF. CDR3 nucleotides: TGTGCCAGCAGCCCCCAGGGATACTATGGCTACACCTTC.

Remarks on this clone: This sample includes further DNA sequences coding for the same CDR3. V and J are TRBV6-1 and TRBJ2-3, with a weak D call TRBD1 (5 bases). The CDR3 is made up of 14 amino acids. Per the germline V gene, CDR1 is MNHNS and CDR2 is SASEGT. V was pared by 1 base and J by 6 bases, with 11 bases between. DNA of the CDR3: TGTGCCAGCAGTGAAGGGCTAAGGGGTGATACGCAGTATTTT. Translated, it gives CASSEGLRGDTQYF.

This clone was counted a few times. The chain is built from TRBV5-1 and TRBJ2-7; maybe TRBD1 (6 bases). CDR1 and CDR2 from the germline V gene are SGHRS and YFSETQ. V lost 0 bases, J lost 2 bases, and 9 bases lay in between. The CDR3 spans 14 residues. CDR3 sequence: CASSLGQETYEQYF. In DNA form, the CDR3 reads TGCGCCAGCAGCTTGGGACAGGAGACCTACGAGCAGTACTTC.

This clone was picked up one time. V gene TRBV5-5 combines with J gene TRBJ1-5; perhaps TRBD1 as D (6 bases). V lost 0 bases, J lost 4 bases, and 11 bases lay in between. CDR3 size: 15 residues. Germline CDR1 reads SGHKS; CDR2 reads YYEKEE (reference sequence). CDR3 region: CASSLAGQSNQPQHF. The DNA of the CDR3 is TGTGCCAGCAGCTTGGCCGGACAGTCAAATCAGCCCCAGCATTTT.